The 5 T cell receptor beta chains below were found in one sample sequenced in a study of CD8 T cells in ankylosing spondylitis. TCRdb redid the calling of the 5' RACE reads with MiXCR, one entry per CDR3 protein. The sample carries under 450,000 distinct CDR3 sequences, 20% recorded once. The sequenced material came from blood, either unsorted or a sorted T cell fraction (not recorded which). The source of these receptors is a male donor with ankylosing spondylitis or in good health (not recorded which).

V usage is TRBV29-1 and J usage is TRBJ1-1; D remains ambiguous. V dropped 5 bases and J dropped 2 bases, with 6 bases sitting between them. This CDR3 region has 11 residues. Germline V CDR1 and CDR2: SQVTM, ANQGSEA. The DNA for the CDR3 is TGCAGCGTTACAGAAAACACTGAAGCTTTCTTT. Protein product: CSVTENTEAFF.

This chain joins TRBV12-3 or TRBV12-4 and TRBJ2-7; D perhaps matches TRBD2 (6 bases). The length of the CDR3 is 15 residues. Trimming shortened V by 1 base and J by 3 bases, and 13 bases separated the two germline ends. The CDR3 loop reads CASSLVGGTYYEQYF. CDR3 nucleotide sequence: TGTGCCAGCAGTTTAGTCGGTGGGACTTACTACGAGCAGTACTTC.

The sample holds a few counts of this clonotype. V gene TRBV12-3 or TRBV12-4 combines with J gene TRBJ2-3; D not resolved. Between the trimmed V and J ends, which lost 3 bases and 0 bases, there was a span of 13 bases. The CDR3 has 16 residues. As DNA, the CDR3 is TGTGCCAGCAGTTTCTGGATGGGCGGCAGCACAGATACGCAGTATTTT. Translation gives CASSFWMGGSTDTQYF.

The V and J genes are TRBV6-1 and TRBJ2-4; TRBD1 or TRBD2 may be the D gene (6 bases each). From germline, CDR1 is MNHNS and CDR2 SASEGT. The V end lost 2 bases, the J end lost 7 bases, and 15 bases lay between the germline ends. This CDR3 has 15 residues. CDR3 coding DNA: TGTGCCAGCAGTGAATGGGGGGCCTCATCTAACATTCAGTACTTC. It specifies CASSEWGASSNIQYF.

The chain couples TRBV12-3 or TRBV12-4 to TRBJ2-7; TRBD2 matches 12 bases. Trimming cost V 5 bases and J 4 bases; bases outside gene matches: 9. CDR3 length: 16 residues. The CDR3 here is CASSPVLAGGPYEQYF. Here the CDR3 DNA reads TGTGCCAGCAGTCCAGTCCTAGCGGGGGGGCCGTACGAGCAGTACTTC.